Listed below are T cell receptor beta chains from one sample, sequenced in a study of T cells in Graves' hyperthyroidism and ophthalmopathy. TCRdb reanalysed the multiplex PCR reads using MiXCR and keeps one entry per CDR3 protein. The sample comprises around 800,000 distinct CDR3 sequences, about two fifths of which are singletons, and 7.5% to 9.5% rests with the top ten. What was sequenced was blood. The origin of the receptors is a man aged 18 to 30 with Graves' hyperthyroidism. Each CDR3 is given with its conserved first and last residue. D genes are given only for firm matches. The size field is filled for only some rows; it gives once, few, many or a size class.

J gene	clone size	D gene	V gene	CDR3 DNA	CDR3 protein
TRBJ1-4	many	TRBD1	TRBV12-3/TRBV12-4	TGTGCCAGCAGTTTCAGGGGGCGCGACGAAAAACTGTTTTTT	CASSFRGRDEKLFF
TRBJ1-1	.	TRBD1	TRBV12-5	TGTGCTAGTGGTTTTATCGAGGGGACAGCTTTGAACACTGAAGCTTTCTTT	CASGFIEGTALNTEAFF
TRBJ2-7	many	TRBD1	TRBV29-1	TGCAGCGTTGTTCGACAGGGGGCCTACGAGCAGTACTTC	CSVVRQGAYEQYF
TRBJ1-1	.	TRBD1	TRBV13	TGTGCCAGCAGCTCGACCCTCCAAGGACAGGGCGTGAACACTGAAGCTTTCTTT	CASSSTLQGQGVNTEAFF
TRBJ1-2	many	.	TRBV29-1	TGCAGCGTTGAAAGTTCACTCCGGATCAACTATGGCTACACCTTC	CSVESSLRINYGYTF
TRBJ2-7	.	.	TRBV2	TGTGCCACCCCAGGACGCGAGCAGTACTTC	CATPGREQYF
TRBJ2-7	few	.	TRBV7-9	TGTGCCAGCAGCCAAGATCTGGGGGTAGCCTACGAGCAGTACTTC	CASSQDLGVAYEQYF
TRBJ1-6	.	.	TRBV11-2	TGTGCCAGCAGCCAAGATAGGATCCTCGCGGCCCCTAATTCACCCCTCCACTTT	CASSQDRILAAPNSPLHF
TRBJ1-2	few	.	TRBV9	TGTGCCAGCAGCGTAGAGGGGAGTGGCTACACCTTC	CASSVEGSGYTF
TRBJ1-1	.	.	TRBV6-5	TGTGCCAGCAGTCCCCTACCGGGCCTGACAGGGAACACTGAAGCTTTCTTT	CASSPLPGLTGNTEAFF
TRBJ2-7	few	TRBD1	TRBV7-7	TGTGCTAGCAGCCCCCTCCGGGACAGGTTCTACGAGCAGTACTTC	CASSPLRDRFYEQYF
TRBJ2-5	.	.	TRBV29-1	TGCAGCCCCGGGCCTTCCGGGGGAGAGACCCAGTACTTC	CSPGPSGGETQYF
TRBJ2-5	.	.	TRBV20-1	TGCAGTGCTAGATCCGGGACCCAGTACTTC	CSARSGTQYF
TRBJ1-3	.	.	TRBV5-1	TGCGCCAGCAGCGCGGGGACAAGCTCTGGAAACACCATATATTTT	CASSAGTSSGNTIYF
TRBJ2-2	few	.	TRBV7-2	TGTGCCAGCAGCAAGACCACCGGGGAGCTGTTTTTT	CASSKTTGELFF
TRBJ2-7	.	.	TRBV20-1	TGCAGTGCTCCCCTCCTAGGAAAGTACGAGCAGTACTTC	CSAPLLGKYEQYF
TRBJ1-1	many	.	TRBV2	TGTGCCAGCAGTGTCCGGGAAAGGACTGAAGCTTTCTTT	CASSVRERTEAFF
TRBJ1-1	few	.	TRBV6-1	TGTGCCAGCAGTGCTTGGACAGAGTTAGAAGCTTTCTTT	CASSAWTELEAFF
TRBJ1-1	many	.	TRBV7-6	TGTGCCAGCAGCTTAGCACGGTCCTTGAACACTGAAGCTTTCTTT	CASSLARSLNTEAFF
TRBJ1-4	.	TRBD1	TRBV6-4	TGTGCCAGCAGTGACCCCGGGACAGGGGATAAAAAACTTTTTTTT	CASSDPGTGDKKLFF
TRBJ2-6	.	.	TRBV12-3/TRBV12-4	TGTGCCAGCAGCCACAACGGGGACCTTCGGGCAGGGGCCAACGTCCTGACTTTC	CASSHNGDLRAGANVLTF
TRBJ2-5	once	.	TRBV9	TGTGCCAGCAGCGTAGATCGCGGCTCGGTCGAGACCCAGTACTTC	CASSVDRGSVETQYF
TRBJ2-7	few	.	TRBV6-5	TGTGCCAGCAGTTACTTAAACTACGAGCAGTACTTC	CASSYLNYEQYF
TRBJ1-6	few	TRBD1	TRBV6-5	TGTGCCAGCAGTTACCACAGGGGGCGCAGGTCACCCCTCCACTTT	CASSYHRGRRSPLHF
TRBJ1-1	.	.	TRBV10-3	TGTGCCAGCAGCCCGGTGATTCCTATCATGAACACTGAAGCTTTCTTT	CASSPVIPIMNTEAFF
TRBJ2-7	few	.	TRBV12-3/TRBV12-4	TGTGCCAGCAGTTTAGTTGCGGCCAACTACGAGCAGTACTTC	CASSLVAANYEQYF
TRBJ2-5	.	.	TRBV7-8	TGTGCCAGCAGCTTAGGGGAGCCCGGGGTGACCCAGTACTTC	CASSLGEPGVTQYF
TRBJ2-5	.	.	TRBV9	TGTGCCAGCAGCGTTATCGGCGTTCAAGAGACCCAGTACTTC	CASSVIGVQETQYF
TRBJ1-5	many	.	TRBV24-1	TGTGCCACCAGTGATTTGGGACAGATCAATCAGCCCCAGCATTTT	CATSDLGQINQPQHF
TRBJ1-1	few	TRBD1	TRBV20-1	TGCAGTGCAACCGGACAGGGATTGAACACTGAAGCTTTCTTT	CSATGQGLNTEAFF
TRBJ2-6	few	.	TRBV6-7	TGTGCCAGAGGATTTGCGGACTCTGGGGCCAACGTCCTGACTTTC	CARGFADSGANVLTF
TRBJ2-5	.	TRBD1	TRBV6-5	TGTGCCAGCAGTGAACAGGGGAGAAAGACCCAGTACTTC	CASSEQGRKTQYF